The present T cell receptor (beta chain) was sequenced within a study of T cells in Graves' hyperthyroidism and ophthalmopathy. This CDR3 region has 16 residues. V was trimmed by 5 bases and J by 0 bases, leaving 13 bases between them. Germline V gene sequence: CDR1 SEHNR, CDR2 FQNEAQ (reference sequence). Researchers defined stable Graves' hyperthyroidism as no ophthalmopathy progression within 18 months. The study excluded patients with uncontrolled infection, other autoimmune disease, pregnancy or lactation. Orbital computed tomography and thyroid ultrasound, together with serum TRAb and thyroxine and clinical symptoms, were used for diagnoses. PBMCs were obtained from approximately 10 ml fresh peripheral blood. Amplification yielded TCR beta CDR3 regions, with RNA transcripts as the source. TCR CDR3 underwent first-round RT-PCR with the HTBI primer set. TCRdb independently ran MiXCR on the multiplex PCR reads; one entry per CDR3 protein. Of around 340,000 distinct CDR3 sequences listed, under 25% were seen once; the top ten hold around half.

This clonotype was recorded a few times. This receptor was obtained from a woman between 45 and 60 years old with Graves' hyperthyroidism. This chain links TRBV7-9 with TRBJ1-4; D not resolved. The material sequenced was blood. The CDR3 region is CASSPPRPATNEKLFF. CDR3 nucleotide sequence: TGTGCCAGCAGCCCACCGAGGCCCGCAACTAATGAAAAACTGTTTTTT.